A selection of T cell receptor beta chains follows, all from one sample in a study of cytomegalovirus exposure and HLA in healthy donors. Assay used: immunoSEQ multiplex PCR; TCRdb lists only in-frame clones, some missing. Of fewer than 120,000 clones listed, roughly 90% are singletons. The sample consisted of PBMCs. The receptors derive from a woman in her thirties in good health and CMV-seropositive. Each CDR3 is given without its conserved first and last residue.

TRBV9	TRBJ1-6	ASSVGPDNSPLH
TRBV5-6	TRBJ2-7	ASSPGLAVVSYEQY
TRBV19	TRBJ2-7	ASSRDRVDEQY
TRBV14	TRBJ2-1	ASSQQAIASSYNEQF
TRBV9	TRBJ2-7	ASSVEADYEQY
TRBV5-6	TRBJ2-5	ASSLLLAGYTTQY
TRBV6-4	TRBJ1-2	ASSESPDEGYGYT
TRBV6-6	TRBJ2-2	ASRGNQGLGIGELF
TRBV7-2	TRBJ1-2	ASSLRGNPLGYT
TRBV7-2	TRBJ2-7	ASSLKAGGQREQY
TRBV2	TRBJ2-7	ASAGGAFYEQY
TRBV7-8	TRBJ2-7	ASSSKSGSGEQY
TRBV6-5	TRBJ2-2	ASSYSGGINTGELF